These T cell receptor beta chains were read from a single sample in a study of human T cells and chemical hapten exposure. TCRdb reprocessed the 5' RACE reads via MiXCR and lists one record per CDR3 protein. Of about 140,000 distinct CDR3 sequences listed, 4.1% were seen once; the top ten hold over 1.3%. These receptors all stem from a female donor in good health. The CDR3 runs from the conserved cysteine through the conserved F or W. The order of the fields is clone size, V gene, CDR3 protein. Size is omitted from some rows. Given values are once, few, many or a class for expanded clones.

many	TRBV7-9	CASSGESNSYEQYF
many	TRBV7-2	CASSLDLGEQFF
few	TRBV29-1	CSVEVNSRETQYF
many	TRBV20-1	CSATKDYPYNEQFF
many	TRBV6-5	CASRRLGAANNEKLFF
few	TRBV7-9	CASSWGDYNSPLHF
many	TRBV6-2/TRBV6-3	CASSPLAGEVNEQYF
many	TRBV25-1	CASSGVTGVADTQYF
many	TRBV20-1	CSARAGRRNEKLFF
many	TRBV3-1	CASSDRYTDTQYF
many	TRBV20-1	CSARDPLGSGGRGDRDF
NA	TRBV12-3/TRBV12-4	CASSFFASTGGGYEQYF
NA	TRBV11-2	CASSRDRVEYGYTF
many	TRBV7-8	CASSSPGQGFSGANVLTF
many	TRBV5-5	CASSLVRSNEQFF
many	TRBV2	CASSQQGMAGELFF
many	TRBV3-1	CASSQEGGIRVTEAFF
many	TRBV7-9	CASSPEVTGERPQHF
many	TRBV7-3	CASSPGPDQPQHF
many	TRBV11-2	CASSYGTGQYGYTF
NA	TRBV25-1	CASSSSYKNTGELFF
many	TRBV6-6	CASSGRTPGNQPQHF
many	TRBV20-1	CSARVGTGGYEQYF
many	TRBV2	CASKSRAGQRRETEAFF
few	TRBV5-4	CASSLLGQFIGYTF
NA	TRBV6-5	CASSYQTGNHYMNTEAFF
few	TRBV5-8	CASSLIGSGYEQYF
many	TRBV9	CASSARQGATNEKLFF
many	TRBV12-3/TRBV12-4	CASSFSLAGDSYNEQFF
NA	TRBV7-9	CASSYRQGAREQYF
many	TRBV6-4	CASSPDGVNEQYF
many	TRBV10-3	CAISESNLAEGTDTQYF
NA	TRBV5-1	CASRFPDEQYF
many	TRBV12-3/TRBV12-4	CASKLDYGYTF
NA	TRBV12-3/TRBV12-4	CASSSPVGEKLFF
many	TRBV5-6	CASSWGVTEAFF
many	TRBV20-1	CSASPLDSVFYEQYF
many	TRBV12-3/TRBV12-4	CASSLGTESTDTQYF
many	TRBV6-5	CASSQRGGWVYF
many	TRBV12-3/TRBV12-4	CASSPPGHYGYTF
NA	TRBV4-2	CASSHQLAGGPYEQYF
NA	TRBV5-1	CASSLAQHDGDTF
few	TRBV7-9	CASSLELAGADEQFF
many	TRBV24-1	CATSDYEGGSTDTQYF
many	TRBV12-3/TRBV12-4	CASSWVTGGNEKLFF
many	TRBV2	CASRYEGKDNYGYTF